The 19 T cell receptor beta chains given below trace back to one sample, sequenced in a study of shared clonotypes between healthy human individuals. Data came from immunoSEQ multiplex PCR; TCRdb stores just in-frame clones and leaves some out. Among 2 million to 2.5 million clones listed, around 90% were seen once. The specimen was naive CD4+ T cells from PBMCs. Noted subset: CD45RA+ positively selected. Receptors originate from a man between 18 and 29 years old in good health. Some clones in this sample may be carry-over from other donors' samples.

The chain joins TRBV28 to TRBJ1-1; D gene uncertain. V was clipped by 6 bases and J by 0 bases, with 14 bases between them. CDR3 length equals 15 residues. Per the germline V gene, CDR1 is MDHEN and CDR2 is SYDVKM. As DNA, the CDR3 is TGTGCCAGCAGGGAAGAAAGACTCATGAACACTGAAGCTTTCTTT. It codes for CASREERLMNTEAFF.

The rearrangement uses TRBV6-5 and TRBJ2-3; D is ambiguous. The CDR3 has 11 amino acids. Between the trimmed V and J ends, which lost 6 bases and 4 bases, there was a span of 5 bases. Per the germline V gene, CDR1 is MNHEY and CDR2 is SVGAGI. CDR3 bases: TGTGCCAGCAGGGTCGCAGATACGCAGTATTTT. Translating gives CASRVADTQYF.

This rearrangement joins TRBV19 to TRBJ1-2; D remains unclear. From germline, CDR1 is LNHDA and CDR2 SQIVND (reference sequence). V was cut by 4 bases and J by 4 bases, with 16 bases left in between. The CDR3 sequence is 15 residues long. In nucleotides, the CDR3 is TGTGCCAGTAGTACTAAGGTAACTGCGGGCTATGGCTACACCTTC. It specifies CASSTKVTAGYGYTF.

The CDR3 sequence: CAWKSGINTGELFF. In DNA, the CDR3 is TGTGCCTGGAAATCGGGGATAAACACCGGGGAGCTGTTTTTT. The chain joins TRBV30 to TRBJ2-2; possible D gene TRBD2, 5 bases. Germline V gene sequence: CDR1 GTSNPN, CDR2 SVGIG (reference sequence). Trimming took off 4 bases at V and 2 bases at J, with 11 bases between the two ends. This CDR3 region has 14 residues.

V usage is TRBV28 and J usage is TRBJ2-7, with 9 positions matching TRBD1. The junction had 5 bases not matched to a gene; V was cut back by 3 bases and J by 2 bases. Germline values: CDR1 MDHEN, CDR2 SYDVKM. The CDR3 spans 15 residues. CDR3 sequence (DNA): TGTGCCAGCAGTTTTACAGGGGGCTCCCCCTACGAGCAGTACTTC. It codes for CASSFTGGSPYEQYF.

The rearrangement links TRBV28 to TRBJ2-1; perhaps D is TRBD1 or TRBD2 (5 bases each). V lost 5 bases and J 8 bases, leaving 22 bases between the germline ends. Germline V gene sequence: CDR1 MDHEN, CDR2 SYDVKM. CDR3 length: 16 residues. The CDR3 spells CASSPGRAGGRDEQFF. The CDR3 bases are TGTGCCAGCAGTCCAGGGCGGGCAGGAGGTAGGGATGAGCAGTTCTTC.

The chain joins TRBV7-9 to TRBJ2-7, with a tentative D call TRBD2 (6 bases). The CDR3 loop spans 13 amino acids. Trimming pared 5 bases from V and 3 bases from J, leaving 11 bases between. The V gene's germline CDR1 is SEHNR and CDR2 FQNEAQ (reference sequence). The CDR3 sequence: CASSIPGVYEQYF. The CDR3 DNA is TGTGCCAGCAGCATTCCGGGGGTCTACGAGCAGTACTTC.

The chain joins TRBV18 to TRBJ2-7; D remains ambiguous. V was pared by 3 bases and J by 3 bases, with 12 bases between. Germline CDR1 and CDR2: KGHSH and LQKENI. The length of the CDR3 is 14 residues. The CDR3 reads CASSPSLDDYEQYF. The CDR3 coding sequence is TGTGCCAGCTCACCCTCCTTAGATGACTACGAGCAGTACTTC.

The CDR3 region is CASSEGGTDTDTQYF. CDR3 nucleotides: TGTGCCAGCAGTGAGGGCGGGACCGACACAGATACGCAGTATTTT. The chain recombines TRBV25-1 with TRBJ2-3; D is perhaps TRBD2 (6 bases). Trimming removed 3 bases at V and 2 bases at J, with 12 bases between. Germline CDR1 is MGHDK and CDR2 is SYGVNS. The CDR3 loop spans 15 amino acids.

The chain joins TRBV4-1 to TRBJ2-4; no reliable D call. CDR1 is MGHRA and CDR2 is YSYEKL in the germline V gene. This CDR3 has 16 amino acids. With 3 bases removed from V and 0 bases from J, the gap between germline ends came to 12 bases. In DNA, the CDR3 is TGCGCCAGCAGCCACCCACCGACCTTAGCCAAAAACATTCAGTACTTC. This encodes CASSHPPTLAKNIQYF.

This clone was seen only once. At the DNA level, this CDR3 is encoded by other sequences in the same sample as well. The chain recombines TRBV5-1 with TRBJ1-2; 7 positions match TRBD1. This CDR3 comprises 13 residues. Trimming cost V 4 bases and J 4 bases; bases outside gene matches: 4. CDR1 is SGHRS, CDR2 YFSETQ, per germline. CDR3 sequence: CASSVRDSYGYTF. The CDR3 DNA reads as TGCGCCAGCAGCGTACGGGACAGCTATGGCTACACCTTC.

The rearrangement uses TRBV25-1 and TRBJ2-1; the match to TRBD2 covers 7 bases. The CDR3 extends over 16 amino acids. The V segment lost 5 bases and the J segment 3 bases; nucleotides outside the gene matches: 10. Germline values: CDR1 MGHDK, CDR2 SYGVNS. The CDR3 loop reads CASSPERGPYYNEQFF. The CDR3, as DNA: TGTGCCAGCAGTCCGGAGCGGGGACCCTACTACAATGAGCAGTTCTTC.

The chain couples TRBV6-1 to TRBJ2-1; D is unclear. Germline V gene data show CDR1 as MNHNS and CDR2 as SASEGT. CDR3 length: 13 amino acids. V was cut by 6 bases and J by 6 bases, with 12 bases left in between. The CDR3 region has the DNA TGTGCCAGCAGGCACCCTAGTACCAATGAGCAGTTCTTC. As protein: CASRHPSTNEQFF.

The chain couples TRBV7-6 to TRBJ2-7, with TRBD2 as a possible D gene (6 bases). From germline, CDR1 is SGHVS and CDR2 FNYEAQ. The germline V and J ends were trimmed by 5 bases and 3 bases, with 17 bases remaining between them. The CDR3 contains 15 residues. DNA of the CDR3: TGTGCCAGCAGCCGGACCGGAGGAGGGAGCTACGAGCAGTACTTC. The encoded protein is CASSRTGGGSYEQYF.

J is TRBJ1-1 and V is TRBV15; D gene ambiguous. The ends were cut back, 1 base at V and 0 bases at J, with 12 bases in the middle. The CDR3 has 16 residues. CDR1 is LNHNV, CDR2 YYDKDF, per germline (reference sequence). As DNA, the CDR3 is TGTGCCACCAGCAGAGGGGCCGGGAACATGAACACTGAAGCTTTCTTT. It translates to CATSRGAGNMNTEAFF. The full variable domain, rest sourced from reference TRBV15 and TRBJ1-1, is DAMVIQNPRYQVTQFGKPVTLSCSQTLNHNVMYWYQQKSSQAPKLLFHYYDKDFNNEADTPDNFQSRRPNTSFCFLDIRSPGLGDTAMYLCATSRGAGNMNTEAFFGQGTRLTVV.

The chain is built from TRBV18 and TRBJ2-1; D perhaps matches TRBD1 (5 bases). V shed 1 base and J shed 6 bases, with 16 bases lying between them. This CDR3 has 16 amino acids. Germline lookup yields CDR1 KGHSH and CDR2 LQKENI. In DNA form, the CDR3 reads TGTGCCAGCTCACCACGGGCAGGGCATCCTGTCAATGAGCAGTTCTTC. It specifies CASSPRAGHPVNEQFF.

The chain has TRBV7-6 and TRBJ2-7, with 7 bases that match TRBD1. Germline V gene data show CDR1 as SGHVS and CDR2 as FNYEAQ. Trimming took 2 bases from V and 2 from J; bases not matched to a gene: 6. The CDR3 length is 15 residues. CDR3 in DNA: TGTGCCAGCAGCTTAATGGAAGGACAGGCCTACGAGCAGTACTTC. Residues: CASSLMEGQAYEQYF.

The CDR3 DNA reads as TGTGCCAGCAGCGTAGCCTGGGTCGATCAGCCCCAGCATTTT. Protein sequence: CASSVAWVDQPQHF. The chain links TRBV9 to TRBJ1-5; no definite D call. Germline V gives CDR1 SGDLS, CDR2 YYNGEE. V dropped 0 bases and J dropped 5 bases, with 9 bases sitting between them. The CDR3 is 14 amino acids.

The V gene is TRBV5-4, the J gene TRBJ1-1; D uncertain. CDR3 length: 16 residues. Trimming removed 3 bases at V and 2 bases at J, with 17 bases between. From germline, CDR1 is SGHNT and CDR2 YYREEE (reference sequence). The CDR3 DNA reads TGTGCCAGCAGCTGGTCCCGTTTGGGGTCCAACACTGAAGCTTTCTTT. It is translated as CASSWSRLGSNTEAFF.